Sequencing of this T cell receptor beta chain was carried out in a study of pediatric ulcerative colitis. The survey-level immunoSEQ assay was used. Method: immunoSEQ multiplex PCR; TCRdb's copy keeps in-frame clones and lacks some. The sample holds about 40,000 clones; 75% are singletons and the top ten take 8% to 9.5%. A remark on this clone: The antigen remains undetermined.

The rectum was sampled with one to two pinch biopsies at colonoscopy. General observations from the study: A couple of patients had blood samples with substantially reduced template counts. A couple of rectal CDR3 clonotypes occurred in all ulcerative colitis patients. Blood-derived T cells may be present in rectal pinch biopsies.

The V end lost 4 bases, the J end lost 4 bases, and 16 bases lay between the germline ends. Germline CDR1 is SGHAT and CDR2 is FQNNGV. CDR3 size: 16 residues. The receptor's source is a boy younger than 18 with severe ulcerative colitis. The rearrangement uses TRBV11-2 and TRBJ2-2, with D possibly called TRBD1 or TRBD2 (5 bases each). The sample consisted of gut tissue. CDR3 sequence reads: CASSSLERGGTGELFF. The CDR3 coding sequence is TGTGCCAGCAGCTCCCTGGAGCGTGGGGGCACCGGGGAGCTGTTTTTT.